This T cell receptor beta chain came from a study of response to subunit inactivated influenza vaccine (dated by TCRdb to 2016 to 2019). Concerning the study at large: To follow how T cells responded to a trivalent subunit inactivated influenza vaccine, the researchers relied on deep quantitative profiling of the T cell receptor repertoire.

This clonotype was counted only a few times. Its antigen target is currently unknown. Per-nucleotide qualities are absent, and no much larger clonotype sits a single base away. The library was made by RT-PCR. Sequencer: Illumina HiSeq 2500. Using fastp trimming at Q25 and MiXCR clonotype assembly, TCRdb reanalyzed the public sequencing data and kept in-frame beta chains. CDR3 protein duplicates are merged, each entry listing the most common genes and DNA. Within this sample are about 540,000 distinct CDR3 sequences, with roughly 25% of them counted one time only. Of the sample, approximately 3% is held by the ten largest clones. V is trimmed back by 4 bases and J by 8 bases, and the junction contains 6 bases that no gene match accounts for. The cysteine opens and the phenylalanine closes a CDR3 of 14 amino acids. Of the read, only the CDR3 DNA is kept; its 42 bases are in frame from base 1. Study-wide conclusions, independent of this receptor: According to the authors, only a limited number of new T cells may be recruited by each seasonal influenza vaccination.

Another study also made use of these data, one on T cells expressing NK-cell markers. The second study, in turn, reports: TCR beta cDNA libraries were made by 5'RACE template switching that added a universal primer site and unique molecular identifiers. TCR beta-chain repertoires were profiled in sorted CD3+CD56+NKG2C+, CD3+CD56+NKG2C- and CD3+CD56-NKG2C+ T-cell subsets from about 8 donors. Seven of the eight sequenced donors were HCMV-seropositive and one was HCMV-seronegative. To restrict sorting to alphabetaTCR-expressing T cells, an anti-gammadeltaTCR antibody was added in several experiments. In about six donors, the dominant CD3+CD56+NKG2C+ clonotypes were found to rank among the top 10 CD8+ clonotypes and to make up roughly 1.0-7.5% of CD8+ T cells. Those dominant clonotypes were again the most abundant among CD3+CD56-NKG2C+ cells in four donors, at roughly 25-60.1%. It remained unclear whether the expanded NKG2C-expressing T cell clones were specific for HCMV antigens. The study sequenced eight donors, all healthy volunteers chosen at random: three men and five women. A commercial ELISA kit detecting HCMV-specific IgG in serum was used to determine HCMV serostatus. Peripheral blood mononuclear cells were isolated from blood by Ficoll density gradient centrifugation. Using Miltenyi isolation kits, CD4+ and CD8+ T cells were isolated from PBMC through magnetic immunoseparation. Synthesis of cDNA was primed from the TCR beta constant segment and was followed by two consecutive PCR amplification steps. The libraries were sequenced on Illumina HiSeq 2000/2500, MiSeq or NextSeq, producing 2 x 150 bp reads. MIGEC was used to demultiplex reads and group the reads by UMI, and MiTCR was used to assemble and quantify clonotypes. To remove erroneous sequences, TCR cDNA sequences were retained only when supported by two or more reads. Downstream repertoire analysis used the tcR package, and clonotypes were matched across fractions by CDR3 nucleotide sequence plus V segment. VDJmatch was used to annotate antigen specificity against VDJdb, with one amino acid substitution in CDR3 permitted.

This clonotype originated in a middle-aged man who received an inactivated influenza vaccine. Donor details come from another sample of the same person, matched by shared clones. The sample consisted of CD4+ T cells sorted from PBMCs, taken 12 days after vaccination. The rearranged segments are TRBV12-3 or TRBV12-4 and TRBJ2-1, and 9 junction bases match TRBD2. The CDR3 protein sequence reads: CASSSGGRGDEQFF. The nucleotide sequence reads TGTGCCAGCAGTTCAGGCGGGAGGGGTGATGAGCAGTTCTTC.